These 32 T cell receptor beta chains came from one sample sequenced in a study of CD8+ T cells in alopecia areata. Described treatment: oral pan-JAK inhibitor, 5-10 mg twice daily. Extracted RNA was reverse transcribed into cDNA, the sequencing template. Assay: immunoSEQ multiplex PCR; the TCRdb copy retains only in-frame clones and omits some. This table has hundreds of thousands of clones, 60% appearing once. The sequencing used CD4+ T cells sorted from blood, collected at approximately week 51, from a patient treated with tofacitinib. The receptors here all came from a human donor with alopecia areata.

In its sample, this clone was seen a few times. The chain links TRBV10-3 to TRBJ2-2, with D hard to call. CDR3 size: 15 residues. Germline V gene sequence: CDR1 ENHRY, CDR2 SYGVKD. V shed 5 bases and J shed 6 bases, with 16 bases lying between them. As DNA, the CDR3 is TGTGCCATCAGTTCTATGGCCCTCCCCTCCGGGGAGCTGTTTTTT. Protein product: CAISSMALPSGELFF.

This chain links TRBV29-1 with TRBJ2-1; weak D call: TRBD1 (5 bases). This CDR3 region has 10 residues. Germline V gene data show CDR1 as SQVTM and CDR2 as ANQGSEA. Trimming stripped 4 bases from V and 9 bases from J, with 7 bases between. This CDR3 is CSVGGTEQFF. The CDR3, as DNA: TGCAGCGTTGGGGGCACTGAGCAGTTCTTC.

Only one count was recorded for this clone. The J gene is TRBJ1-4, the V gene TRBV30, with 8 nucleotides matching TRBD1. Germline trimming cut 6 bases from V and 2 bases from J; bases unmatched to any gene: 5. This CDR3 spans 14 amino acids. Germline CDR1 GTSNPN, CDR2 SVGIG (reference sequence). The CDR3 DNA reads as TGTGCCTGCCTCCGACAGGGGACTAATGAAAAACTGTTTTTT. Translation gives CACLRQGTNEKLFF. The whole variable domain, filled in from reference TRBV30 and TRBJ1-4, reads SQTIHQWPATLVQPVGSPLSLECTVEGTSNPNLYWYRQAAGRGLQLLFYSVGIGQISSEVPQNLSASRPQDRQFILSSKKLLLSDSGFYLCACLRQGTNEKLFFGSGTQLSVL.

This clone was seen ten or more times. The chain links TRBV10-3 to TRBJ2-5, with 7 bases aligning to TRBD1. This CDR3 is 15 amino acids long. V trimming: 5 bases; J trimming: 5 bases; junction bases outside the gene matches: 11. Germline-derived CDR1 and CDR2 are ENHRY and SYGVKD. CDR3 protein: CAISPSSGRGETQYF. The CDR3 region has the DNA TGTGCCATCAGTCCTTCCAGTGGCAGGGGGGAGACCCAGTACTTC.

CDR3 in DNA: TGTGCCAGCTCACACGGCTCCTACGAGCAGTACTTC. Translation gives CASSHGSYEQYF. The chain is built from TRBV18 and TRBJ2-7; D remains unclear. CDR1 is KGHSH and CDR2 is LQKENI in the germline V gene. V was shortened by 4 bases and J by 0 bases, with 4 bases between the two germline ends. The CDR3 consists of 12 residues.

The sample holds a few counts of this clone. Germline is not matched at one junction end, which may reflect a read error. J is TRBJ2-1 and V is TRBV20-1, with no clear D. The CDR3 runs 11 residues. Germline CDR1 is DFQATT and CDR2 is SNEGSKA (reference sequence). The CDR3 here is CSSPVHKEQFF. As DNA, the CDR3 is TGCAGTTCCCCAGTCCACAAAGAGCAGTTCTTC.

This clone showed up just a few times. For the CDR3, the DNA is TGTGCCAGCAGCTTAGAGGGCAGGGGGCAGAACGAGCAGTACTTC. Amino acids: CASSLEGRGQNEQYF. The rearrangement uses TRBV7-2 and TRBJ2-7; 8 bases line up with TRBD1. V was clipped by 1 base and J by 5 bases; unmatched bases: 7. CDR3 size: 15 residues. From germline, CDR1 is SGHTA and CDR2 FQGNSA.

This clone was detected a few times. The CDR3 is CASSHPGATDTQYF. In DNA, the CDR3 is TGTGCCAGCAGCCACCCGGGGGCCACAGATACGCAGTATTTT. This rearrangement joins TRBV25-1 to TRBJ2-3; D may correspond to TRBD1 or TRBD2 (6 bases each). The CDR3 totals 14 residues. CDR1 is MGHDK and CDR2 is SYGVNS in the germline V gene. The V and J ends lost 6 bases and 2 bases respectively, with 12 bases between them. Drawing the rest from reference TRBV25-1 and TRBJ2-3, the complete variable domain is EADIYQTPRYLVIGTGKKITLECSQTMGHDKMYWYQQDPGMELHLIHYSYGVNSTEKGDLSSESTVSRIRTEHFPLTLESARPSHTSQYLCASSHPGATDTQYFGPGTRLTVL.

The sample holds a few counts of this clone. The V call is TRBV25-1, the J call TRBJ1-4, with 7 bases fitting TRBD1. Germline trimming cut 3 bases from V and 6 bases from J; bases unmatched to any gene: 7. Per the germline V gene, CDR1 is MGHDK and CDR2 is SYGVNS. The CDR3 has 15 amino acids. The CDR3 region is CASSEKGQWDEKLFF. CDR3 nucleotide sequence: TGTGCCAGCAGTGAGAAGGGACAGTGGGATGAAAAACTGTTTTTT.

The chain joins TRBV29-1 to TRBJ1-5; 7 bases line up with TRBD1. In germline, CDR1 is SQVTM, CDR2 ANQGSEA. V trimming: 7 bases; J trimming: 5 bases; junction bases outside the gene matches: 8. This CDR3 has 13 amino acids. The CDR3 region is CSAQRDRDQPQHF. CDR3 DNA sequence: TGCAGCGCCCAAAGGGACAGAGATCAGCCCCAGCATTTT. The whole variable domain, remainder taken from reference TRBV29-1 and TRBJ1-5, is SAVISQKPSRDICQRGTSLTIQCQVDSQVTMMFWYRQQPGQSLTLIATANQGSEATYESGFVIDKFPISRPNLTFSTLTVSNMSPEDSSIYLCSAQRDRDQPQHFGDGTRLSIL.

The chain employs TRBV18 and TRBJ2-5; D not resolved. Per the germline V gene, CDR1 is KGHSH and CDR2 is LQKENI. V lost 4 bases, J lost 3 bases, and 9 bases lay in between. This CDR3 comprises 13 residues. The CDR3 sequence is CASSLGIEETQYF. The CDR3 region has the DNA TGTGCCAGCTCACTGGGAATAGAAGAGACCCAGTACTTC.

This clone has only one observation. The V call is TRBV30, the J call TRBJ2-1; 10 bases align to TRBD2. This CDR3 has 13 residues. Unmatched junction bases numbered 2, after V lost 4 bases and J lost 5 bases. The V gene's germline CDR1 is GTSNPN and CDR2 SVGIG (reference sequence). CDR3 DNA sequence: TGTGCCTGGACTAGCGGGGGAAACAATGAGCAGTTCTTC. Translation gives CAWTSGGNNEQFF.

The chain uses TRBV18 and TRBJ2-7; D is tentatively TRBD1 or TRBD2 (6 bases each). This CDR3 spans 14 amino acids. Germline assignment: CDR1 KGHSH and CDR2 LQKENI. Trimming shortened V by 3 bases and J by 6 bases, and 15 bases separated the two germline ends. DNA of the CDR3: TGTGCCAGCTCACCGACCCCACAGGGAGGCGAGCAGTACTTC. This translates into CASSPTPQGGEQYF.

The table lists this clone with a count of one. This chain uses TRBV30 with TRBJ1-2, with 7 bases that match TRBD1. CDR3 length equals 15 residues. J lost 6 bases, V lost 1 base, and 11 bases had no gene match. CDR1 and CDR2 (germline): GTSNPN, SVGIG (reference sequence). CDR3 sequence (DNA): TGTGCCTGGAGTGGAATTGACAGGGTGGGGCATGGCTACACCTTC. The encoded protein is CAWSGIDRVGHGYTF.

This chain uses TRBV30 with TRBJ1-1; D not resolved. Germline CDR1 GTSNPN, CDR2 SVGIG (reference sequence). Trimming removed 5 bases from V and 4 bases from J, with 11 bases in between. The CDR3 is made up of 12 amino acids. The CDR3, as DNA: TGTGCCTGGGGGGAAGACTCCACTGAAGCTTTCTTT. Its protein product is CAWGEDSTEAFF.

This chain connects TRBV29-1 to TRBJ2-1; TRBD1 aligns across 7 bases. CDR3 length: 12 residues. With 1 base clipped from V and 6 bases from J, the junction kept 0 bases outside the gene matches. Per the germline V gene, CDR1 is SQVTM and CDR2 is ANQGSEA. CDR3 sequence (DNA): TGCAGCGTTGAAGGGGACAGCAATGAGCAGTTCTTC. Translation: CSVEGDSNEQFF.

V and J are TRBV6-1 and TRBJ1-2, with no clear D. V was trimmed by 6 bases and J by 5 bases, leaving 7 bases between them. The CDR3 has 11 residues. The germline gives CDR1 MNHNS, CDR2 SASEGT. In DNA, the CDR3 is TGTGCCAGCAGCCACACGTATGGCTACACCTTC. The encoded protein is CASSHTYGYTF.

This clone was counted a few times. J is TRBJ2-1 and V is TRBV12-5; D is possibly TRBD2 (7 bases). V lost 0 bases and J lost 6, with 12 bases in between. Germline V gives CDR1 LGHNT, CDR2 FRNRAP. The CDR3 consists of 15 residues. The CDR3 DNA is TGTGCTAGTGGTTTGGTAGGGGGGGGCCTCAATGAGCAGTTCTTC. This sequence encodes CASGLVGGGLNEQFF. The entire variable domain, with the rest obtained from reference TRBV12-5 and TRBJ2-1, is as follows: DARVTQTPRHKVTEMGQEVTMRCQPILGHNTVFWYRQTMMQGLELLAYFRNRAPLDDSGMPKDRFSAEMPDATLATLKIQPSEPRDSAVYFCASGLVGGGLNEQFFGPGTRLTVL.

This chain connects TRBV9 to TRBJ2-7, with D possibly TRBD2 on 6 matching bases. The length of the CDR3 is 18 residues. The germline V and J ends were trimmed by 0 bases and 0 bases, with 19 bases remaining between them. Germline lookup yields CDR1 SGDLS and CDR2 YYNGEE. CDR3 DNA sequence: TGTGCCAGCAGCGTAGGAATCACAACAGCAGCGGGCTCCTACGAGCAGTACTTC. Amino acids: CASSVGITTAAGSYEQYF.

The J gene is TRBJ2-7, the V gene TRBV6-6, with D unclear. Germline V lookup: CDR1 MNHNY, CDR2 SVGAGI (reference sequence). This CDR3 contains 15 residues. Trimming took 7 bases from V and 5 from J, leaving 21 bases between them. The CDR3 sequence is CASITGPLGTHEQYF. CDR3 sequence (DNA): TGTGCCAGCATTACGGGCCCCCTGGGCACCCACGAGCAGTACTTC.

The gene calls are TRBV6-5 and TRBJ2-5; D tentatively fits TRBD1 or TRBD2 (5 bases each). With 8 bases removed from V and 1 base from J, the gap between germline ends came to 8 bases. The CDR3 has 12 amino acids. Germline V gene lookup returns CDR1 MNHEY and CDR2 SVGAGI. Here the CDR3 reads CASWGTQETQYF. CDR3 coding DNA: TGTGCCAGCTGGGGGACCCAAGAGACCCAGTACTTC.

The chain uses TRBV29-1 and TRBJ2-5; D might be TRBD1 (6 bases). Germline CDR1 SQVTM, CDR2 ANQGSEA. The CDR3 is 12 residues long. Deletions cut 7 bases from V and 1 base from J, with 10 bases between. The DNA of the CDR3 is TGCAGCGCTGGGACATTCCAAGAGACCCAGTACTTC. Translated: CSAGTFQETQYF.

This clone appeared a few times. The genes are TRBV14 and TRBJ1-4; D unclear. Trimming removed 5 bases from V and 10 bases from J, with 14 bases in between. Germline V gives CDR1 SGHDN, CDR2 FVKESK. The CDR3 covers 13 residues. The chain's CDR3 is CASSVRAGGKLFF. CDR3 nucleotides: TGTGCCAGCAGCGTGAGGGCAGGAGGAAAACTGTTTTTT.

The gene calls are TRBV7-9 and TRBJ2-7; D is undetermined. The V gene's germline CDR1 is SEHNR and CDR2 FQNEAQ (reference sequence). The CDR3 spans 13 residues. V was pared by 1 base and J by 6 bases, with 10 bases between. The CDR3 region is CASSLEATAEQYF. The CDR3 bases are TGTGCCAGCAGCTTAGAAGCCACTGCCGAGCAGTACTTC.

The CDR3 region is CASSLTDRPGEAFF. CDR3 nucleotides: TGTGCCAGCAGCTTAACGGACAGGCCGGGGGAAGCTTTCTTT. V and J are TRBV7-9 and TRBJ1-1, with TRBD1 matching over 7 bases. Germline lookup yields CDR1 SEHNR and CDR2 FQNEAQ (reference sequence). CDR3 size: 14 residues. V was clipped by 2 bases and J by 8 bases; unmatched bases: 8.

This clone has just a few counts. The DNA for the CDR3 is TGCAGCGTTGAAGATACAGGGCGGAGAACCTACAATGAGCAGTTCTTC. This gives the protein CSVEDTGRRTYNEQFF. This chain joins TRBV29-1 and TRBJ2-1; TRBD1 is a possible D gene (6 bases). The V end was cut by 0 bases, the J end by 2 bases, with 14 bases between. The germline gives CDR1 SQVTM, CDR2 ANQGSEA. The CDR3 has 16 residues.

For the CDR3, the DNA is TGTGCCAGCAGTTATTACAGATTCGGGTCCCAGTACTTC. The encoded protein is CASSYYRFGSQYF. The genes are TRBV6-5 and TRBJ2-5; D ambiguous. This CDR3 has 13 amino acids. Germline V gives CDR1 MNHEY, CDR2 SVGAGI. Trimming took off 3 bases at V and 9 bases at J, with 14 bases between the two ends.

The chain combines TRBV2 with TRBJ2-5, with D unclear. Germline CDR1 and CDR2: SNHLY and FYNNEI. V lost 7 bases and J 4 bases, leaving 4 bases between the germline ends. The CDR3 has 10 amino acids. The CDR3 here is CASTLETQYF. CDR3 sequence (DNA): TGTGCCAGCACATTAGAGACCCAGTACTTC.

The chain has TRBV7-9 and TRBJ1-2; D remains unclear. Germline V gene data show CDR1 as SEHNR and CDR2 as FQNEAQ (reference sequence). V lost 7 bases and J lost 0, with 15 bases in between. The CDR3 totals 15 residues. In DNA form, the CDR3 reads TGTGCCAGCACCTATTCCGGCTCCTCTAACTATGGCTACACCTTC. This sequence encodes CASTYSGSSNYGYTF.

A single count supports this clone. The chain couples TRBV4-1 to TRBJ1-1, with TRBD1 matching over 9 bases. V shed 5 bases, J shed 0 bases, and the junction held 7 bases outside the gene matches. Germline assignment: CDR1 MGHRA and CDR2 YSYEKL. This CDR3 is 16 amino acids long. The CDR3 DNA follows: TGCGCCAGCAGCGACCGGGACAGGGTGGTGAACACTGAAGCTTTCTTT. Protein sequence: CASSDRDRVVNTEAFF.

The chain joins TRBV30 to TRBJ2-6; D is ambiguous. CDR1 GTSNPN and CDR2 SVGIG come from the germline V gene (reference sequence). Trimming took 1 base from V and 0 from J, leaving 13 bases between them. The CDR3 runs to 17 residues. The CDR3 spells CAWSALRVPSGANVLTF. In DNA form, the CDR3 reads TGTGCCTGGAGTGCTTTAAGGGTTCCCTCTGGGGCCAACGTCCTGACTTTC.

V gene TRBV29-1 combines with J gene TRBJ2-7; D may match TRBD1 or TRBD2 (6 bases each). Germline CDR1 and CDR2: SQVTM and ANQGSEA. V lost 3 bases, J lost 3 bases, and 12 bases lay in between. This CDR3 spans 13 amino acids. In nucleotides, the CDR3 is TGCAGCGTTGACGGGGGCTTTCGCTACGAGCAGTACTTC. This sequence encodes CSVDGGFRYEQYF.